One and the same sample provided the 25 T cell receptor beta chains below, sequenced in a study of blood T cell repertoires in COVID-19. Here immunoSEQ multiplex PCR was the method, and the copy in TCRdb shows in-frame clones only, minus some. The repertoire holds 45,000 to 65,000 clones, 75% to 80% seen once, with 40% to 45% in the top ten. Sequenced sample: peripheral blood. These receptors were obtained from a man in his sixties or seventies with active or convalescent COVID-19.

V usage is TRBV4-2 and J usage is TRBJ2-7; 10 bases line up with TRBD1. The CDR3 extends over 19 amino acids. Germline trimming cut 4 bases from V and 7 bases from J; bases unmatched to any gene: 22. Per the germline V gene, CDR1 is LGHNA and CDR2 is YNFKEQ. The CDR3 reads CASSPQPNVGQGPPWEQYF. The CDR3 region has the DNA TGTGCCAGCAGCCCACAACCCAACGTGGGACAGGGGCCCCCATGGGAGCAGTACTTC.

The rearrangement uses TRBV6-2 or TRBV6-3 and TRBJ2-7, with 8 bases that match TRBD2. Germline assignment: CDR1 MNHEY and CDR2 SVGEGT. This CDR3 spans 17 amino acids. The ends lost 0 bases at V and 1 base at J; junction bases unmatched: 8. The CDR3 bases are TGTGCCAGCAGTTACTCCTCACTAGCGGATCCATCCTACGAGCAGTACTTC. Amino acids: CASSYSSLADPSYEQYF.

This clone appeared once. The J gene is TRBJ1-1, the V gene TRBV11-3; 9 bases match TRBD1. The CDR3 length is 15 residues. Trimming took 8 bases from V and 0 from J; bases not matched to a gene: 7. Germline V lookup: CDR1 SGHNT, CDR2 YENEEA. CDR3 sequence reads: CASGGTGIMNTEAFF. Here the CDR3 DNA reads TGTGCCAGCGGAGGGACAGGGATTATGAACACTGAAGCTTTCTTT.

The V and J genes are TRBV4-3 and TRBJ1-1; D not certain. With 0 bases removed from V and 8 bases from J, the gap between germline ends came to 16 bases. Germline V CDR1 and CDR2: LGHNA, YSLEER. The CDR3 loop spans 15 amino acids. The CDR3: CASSQDKEVRREAFF. In nucleotides, the CDR3 is TGCGCCAGCAGCCAAGATAAGGAGGTCCGGAGGGAAGCTTTCTTT.

V and J are TRBV7-2 and TRBJ2-1, with 9 bases fitting TRBD2. CDR3 size: 15 residues. The ends lost 7 bases at V and 9 bases at J; junction bases unmatched: 13. Germline V gene lookup returns CDR1 SGHTA and CDR2 FQGNSA. CDR3 in DNA: TGTGCCAGCAACCCTCTCGGGCTAGCGGGATCTGAGCAGTTCTTC. This translates into CASNPLGLAGSEQFF.

The chain is built from TRBV10-2 and TRBJ2-1; TRBD2 agrees at 8 bases. The ends lost 4 bases at V and 4 bases at J; junction bases unmatched: 0. From germline, CDR1 is WSHSY and CDR2 SAAADI. The CDR3 sequence is 13 residues long. The CDR3 protein is CASSGGRYNEQFF. DNA of the CDR3: TGCGCCAGCAGTGGCGGGAGGTACAATGAGCAGTTCTTC.

The J gene is TRBJ2-5, the V gene TRBV7-9; 9 bases map to TRBD1. Germline trimming cut 0 bases from V and 4 bases from J; bases unmatched to any gene: 9. The V gene's germline CDR1 is SEHNR and CDR2 FQNEAQ (reference sequence). The CDR3 is made up of 17 amino acids. The CDR3 loop is CASSLALQGAVGETQYF. For the CDR3, the DNA is TGTGCCAGCAGCTTAGCCCTACAGGGGGCGGTCGGAGAGACCCAGTACTTC.

The rearrangement joins TRBV21-1 to TRBJ1-4; the DNA was not compared with TRBD1, the D call given in the table. TRBV21-1 is a pseudogene. CDR3 length: 19 amino acids. The CDR3 bases are TGTGCCAGCAGCGTCCCTACAAGACAGGGGAATAGCACTAATGAAAAACTGTTTTTT. It specifies CASSVPTRQGNSTNEKLFF.

The CDR3 is CASSPTPGQLNSPLHF. The DNA of the CDR3 is TGTGCCAGCAGTCCGACCCCGGGACAGCTCAATTCACCCCTCCACTTT. The chain has TRBV27 and TRBJ1-6, with TRBD1 matching 7 bases. The V gene's germline CDR1 is MNHEY and CDR2 SMNVEV (reference sequence). The V and J ends lost 5 bases and 7 bases, in that order; junction bases with no gene match: 11. The length of the CDR3 is 16 residues.

There are a few counts of this clone. The V and J genes are TRBV5-1 and TRBJ1-2; TRBD1 is a possible D gene (5 bases). The CDR3 extends over 16 amino acids. Per germline, CDR1 SGHRS and CDR2 YFSETQ. V shed 0 bases and J shed 6 bases, with 18 bases lying between them. The CDR3 spells CASSLGFTGGEDGYTF. CDR3 coding DNA: TGCGCCAGCAGCTTGGGTTTCACGGGGGGTGAGGATGGCTACACCTTC. The full variable domain, with the rest looked up from reference TRBV5-1 and TRBJ1-2, is KAGVTQTPRYLIKTRGQQVTLSCSPISGHRSVSWYQQTPGQGLQFLFEYFSETQRNKGNFPGRFSGRQFSNSRSEMNVSTLELGDSALYLCASSLGFTGGEDGYTFGSGTRLTVV.

This chain's CDR3 is CASSKEAGGPLETQYF. The CDR3 DNA is TGTGCCAGCAGCAAAGAAGCGGGAGGGCCCCTAGAGACCCAGTACTTC. The V and J genes are TRBV11-1 and TRBJ2-5; 10 positions agree with TRBD2. The CDR3 has 16 amino acids. Germline V lookup: CDR1 SGHAT, CDR2 FQDESV (reference sequence). J gave up 4 bases and V 5 bases, and 10 bases lay outside the gene matches. Full variable domain (outside the CDR3, taken from reference TRBV11-1 and TRBJ2-5): EAEVAQSPRYKITEKSQAVAFWCDPISGHATLYWYRQILGQGPELLVQFQDESVVDDSQLPKDRFSAERLKGVDSTLKIQPAELGDSAMYLCASSKEAGGPLETQYFGPGTRLLVL.

The chain joins TRBV7-8 to TRBJ1-2, with D possibly being TRBD1 (5 bases). The CDR3 covers 16 residues. CDR1 is SGHVS and CDR2 is FQNEAQ in the germline V gene. V dropped 2 bases and J dropped 6 bases, with 19 bases sitting between them. The CDR3 region has the DNA TGTGCCAGCAGCTTACACTGGGGCCCGGAATTTAATGGCTACACCTTC. Its translation: CASSLHWGPEFNGYTF.

V usage is TRBV5-1 and J usage is TRBJ2-7, with 8 bases that match TRBD1. This CDR3 contains 15 residues. Trimming at V came to 5 bases and at J to 2 bases, leaving 9 bases not matched to a gene. Germline CDR1 is SGHRS and CDR2 is YFSETQ. The CDR3 DNA follows: TGCGCCAGCAGTTCCCGGACAGGGACCCCCTACGAGCAGTACTTC. Residues: CASSSRTGTPYEQYF.

The chain combines TRBV30 with TRBJ1-3, with D uncertain. V was pared by 4 bases and J by 2 bases, with 9 bases between. In germline, CDR1 is GTSNPN, CDR2 SVGIG (reference sequence). The CDR3 sequence is 13 residues long. The CDR3, as DNA: TGTGCCTGGAACCAGGTGGCTGGAAACACCATATATTTT. This gives the protein CAWNQVAGNTIYF.

V and J are TRBV9 and TRBJ2-3, with 8 bases fitting TRBD2. CDR3 size: 15 residues. Germline V gene sequence: CDR1 SGDLS, CDR2 YYNGEE. J lost 6 bases, V lost 4 bases, and 10 bases had no gene match. The CDR3 is CASSPDSRGGDTQYF. CDR3 sequence (DNA): TGTGCCAGCAGCCCAGACAGTCGCGGGGGGGATACGCAGTATTTT. The variable domain in full, completed from reference TRBV9 and TRBJ2-3, reads DSGVTQTPKHLITATGQRVTLRCSPRSGDLSVYWYQQSLDQGLQFLIQYYNGEERAKGNILERFSAQQFPDLHSELNLSSLELGDSALYFCASSPDSRGGDTQYFGPGTRLTVL.

This chain joins TRBV11-2 and TRBJ2-5; 9 bases are shared with TRBD2. Germline CDR1 is SGHAT and CDR2 is FQNNGV. V was pared by 4 bases and J by 9 bases, with 9 bases of the junction left unmatched. This CDR3 is 14 amino acids long. This CDR3 is CASSSAGGPGSQYF. The DNA of the CDR3 is TGTGCCAGCAGCTCAGCGGGGGGCCCTGGGTCCCAGTACTTC. Full variable domain (outside the CDR3, taken from reference TRBV11-2 and TRBJ2-5): EAGVAQSPRYKIIEKRQSVAFWCNPISGHATLYWYQQILGQGPKLLIQFQNNGVVDDSQLPKDRFSAERLKGVDSTLKIQPAKLEDSAVYLCASSSAGGPGSQYFGPGTRLLVL.

This clone has more than one count but fewer than ten. This sequence joins TRBV24-1 and TRBJ1-2, with 8 bases identical to TRBD1. The CDR3 has 16 amino acids. The V and J ends lost 1 base and 4 bases, in that order; junction bases with no gene match: 7. CDR1 and CDR2 (germline): KGHDR, SFDVKD. CDR3 sequence (DNA): TGTGCCACCAGTGATTTAGGACCGACAGGGGCCTATGGCTACACCTTC. Its translation is CATSDLGPTGAYGYTF.

This clone was seen only once. The V call is TRBV5-6, the J call TRBJ1-2; tentative D call: TRBD1 (5 bases). Germline V gives CDR1 SGHDT, CDR2 YYEEEE. Trimming cost V 3 bases and J 8 bases, with 14 bases left between them. The CDR3 totals 13 residues. CDR3 DNA sequence: TGTGCCAGCAGCTATTCCCTGACAGAAGGCTACACCTTC. Its translation: CASSYSLTEGYTF.

The chain combines TRBV12-5 with TRBJ2-4, with TRBD1 as a possible D gene (7 bases). The length of the CDR3 is 15 residues. Germline V gene lookup returns CDR1 LGHNT and CDR2 FRNRAP. Trimming took off 2 bases at V and 8 bases at J, with 16 bases between the two ends. This CDR3 reads CASGLRQGGKDIQYF. The CDR3 bases are TGTGCTAGTGGTTTGCGGCAGGGGGGTAAGGACATTCAGTACTTC.

In this sample, this clone turned up once. The V call is TRBV19, the J call TRBJ1-5; D unresolved. V was pared by 2 bases and J by 5 bases, with 4 bases between. CDR1 and CDR2 (germline): LNHDA, SQIVND (reference sequence). The CDR3 consists of 12 residues. The CDR3 coding sequence is TGTGCCAGTAGTATATCGGATCAGCCCCAGCATTTT. The encoded protein is CASSISDQPQHF.

This clone was counted only a few times. The chain joins TRBV18 to TRBJ2-7; 7 positions agree with TRBD1. Looked up from germline, CDR1 is KGHSH and CDR2 is LQKENI. This CDR3 is built from 12 residues. The ends lost 3 bases at V and 9 bases at J; junction bases unmatched: 5. CDR3 residues: CASSPGQAGQYF. In nucleotides, the CDR3 is TGTGCCAGCTCACCCGGACAGGCTGGGCAGTACTTC.

This clone was picked up a small number of times. V and J are TRBV5-6 and TRBJ1-1; 8 positions agree with TRBD1. The J segment lost 4 bases and the V segment lost 2 bases, leaving 7 bases of the junction unmatched. The CDR3 is 15 amino acids. Germline values: CDR1 SGHDT, CDR2 YYEEEE. The CDR3 protein is CASSFRGQGGTEAFF. CDR3 bases: TGTGCCAGCAGCTTTCGAGGACAGGGAGGCACTGAAGCTTTCTTT.

V is TRBV11-3 and J is TRBJ1-1; D not resolved. V lost 1 base, J lost 7 bases, and 7 bases lay in between. This CDR3 is built from 12 residues. Germline V gene data show CDR1 as SGHNT and CDR2 as YENEEA. CDR3 coding DNA: TGTGCCAGCAGCTTAGGGCAGATTGAAGCTTTCTTT. Amino acid sequence: CASSLGQIEAFF. Full variable domain (outside the CDR3, taken from reference TRBV11-3 and TRBJ1-1): EAGVVQSPRYKIIEKKQPVAFWCNPISGHNTLYWYLQNLGQGPELLIRYENEEAVDDSQLPKDRFSAERLKGVDSTLKIQPAELGDSAVYLCASSLGQIEAFFGQGTRLTVV.

V is TRBV28 and J is TRBJ1-3; D is undetermined. This CDR3 has 12 amino acids. Germline V gene data show CDR1 as MDHEN and CDR2 as SYDVKM. Trimming stripped 8 bases from V and 0 bases from J, with 5 bases between. In nucleotides, the CDR3 is TGTGCCAGCTGGAGCTCTGGAAACACCATATATTTT. Translation: CASWSSGNTIYF.

The rearrangement links TRBV6-6 to TRBJ1-6; possible D gene TRBD1, 5 bases. The CDR3 has 13 residues. Trimming took 10 bases from V and 7 from J, leaving 14 bases between them. The germline CDR1 and CDR2 sequences are MNHNY and SVGAGI (reference sequence). As DNA, the CDR3 is TGTGCCATCAATCTGGGGGGAAATTCACCCCTCCACTTT. It yields the protein CAINLGGNSPLHF.